The clone carrying this T cell receptor (beta chain) is medium-sized in the sample. The antigen remains unidentified. The Oncomine TCR Beta short-read assay generated sequence data from the DNA of cultured CD4+ T cells. Via MiXCR, TCRdb re-called the PCR reads, giving one row per CDR3 protein. The table has about 14,000 distinct CDR3 sequences, approximately 52% seen once; the top ten hold approximately 9.5%. The entry originates in a study of vaccination and CD4 T cells after COVID-19. Overall study context: Two doses of either BNT162b2 or mRNA-1273 vaccine went to participants.

CDR1 is MDHEN and CDR2 is SYDVKM in the germline V gene. V lost 5 bases and J lost 6, with 16 bases in between. The CDR3 contains 15 residues. The treatment here: approximately nine-day PBMC culture with coronavirus spike peptide pools or control peptides (ViraFEST assay). Antigen-specific T cells were expanded with peptide pools by ViraFEST, and TCRs were then sequenced. In this cohort, PCR tests turned positive between March and December 2020, predating US Alpha, Beta and Delta variants. The sequence came from a human donor who had recovered from COVID-19. Sequenced input: CD4+ T cells from blood, cultured in vitro. The chain recombines TRBV28 with TRBJ2-2; a possible D gene is TRBD1 (5 bases). In nucleotides, the CDR3 is TGTGCCAGCAGTGAAAATAGGGGTTGGGCCGGGGAGCTGTTTTTT. It is translated as CASSENRGWAGELFF.